These 7 T cell receptor beta chains were sequenced from one sample in a study of control samples from healthy donors and cancer patients (dated by TCRdb to the early 2020s). The library relied on the immunoSEQ multiplex PCR assay. TCRdb provides this immuneACCESS table in a form limited to in-frame rearrangements. Some clones are lacking; in checked studies, under half of them reflect an unresolved V gene, and why the rest are absent is not known. Here the sample has about 180,000 clones; more than 80% occur a single time. Around 1.5% of the sample rests with the top ten. Input material: blood. These receptors came from a man aged 30 to 39 in good health.

The chain recombines TRBV27 with TRBJ1-2; weak D call: TRBD1 (6 bases). The germline V gene encodes CDR1 MNHEY and CDR2 SMNVEV (reference sequence). The CDR3 has 14 residues. Trimming left V 4 bases short and J 3 bases short, with 12 bases between. The CDR3 DNA reads as TGTGCCAGCAGTTCCCGGGACAACTACTATGGCTACACCTTC. This encodes CASSSRDNYYGYTF.

V and J are TRBV10-3 and TRBJ1-1; 7 bases agree with TRBD1. The CDR3 is made up of 13 amino acids. J lost 10 bases, V lost 0 bases, and 5 bases had no gene match. CDR1 ENHRY and CDR2 SYGVKD come from the germline V gene. The CDR3 here is CAISESSGQRAFF. The CDR3 region has the DNA TGTGCCATCAGTGAGTCATCGGGACAGCGAGCTTTCTTT.

The chain links TRBV11-3 to TRBJ2-1; 9 bases match TRBD2. This CDR3 has 15 amino acids. V was clipped by 2 bases and J by 2 bases; unmatched bases: 1. Germline V gives CDR1 SGHNT, CDR2 YENEEA. DNA for the CDR3: TGTGCCAGCAGCTTATTAGCGGGGGCCTACAATGAGCAGTTCTTC. Encoded protein: CASSLLAGAYNEQFF.

The chain joins TRBV30 to TRBJ1-1; D is unresolved. The CDR3 is 14 amino acids. Germline V gene lookup returns CDR1 GTSNPN and CDR2 SVGIG (reference sequence). The V end was cut by 4 bases, the J end by 3 bases, with 15 bases between. The CDR3 reads CAWTPSFWDTEAFF. CDR3 coding DNA: TGTGCCTGGACCCCGAGCTTCTGGGACACTGAAGCTTTCTTT.

This chain uses TRBV3-1 (or the pseudogene TRBV3-2) with TRBJ2-2; D not resolved. The length of the CDR3 is 13 residues. CDR1 and CDR2 (germline): LGHDT, YNNKEL (reference sequence). Trimming cost V 4 bases and J 5 bases, with 8 bases left between them. Here the CDR3 DNA reads TGTGCCAGCAGCCCTACAAATACCGGGGAGCTGTTTTTT. Amino acids: CASSPTNTGELFF.

This clone appeared a few times. CDR3 nucleotides: TGTGCCAGCAGCGCACAGGGGAATCAGCCCCAGCATTTT. Translation gives CASSAQGNQPQHF. This rearrangement joins TRBV9 to TRBJ1-5, with 7 bases that match TRBD1. The CDR3 is made up of 13 amino acids. Germline loops: CDR1 SGDLS, CDR2 YYNGEE. Trimming at V came to 3 bases and at J to 4 bases, leaving 1 base not matched to a gene.

V gene TRBV28 combines with J gene TRBJ2-5, with D unclear. In germline, CDR1 is MDHEN, CDR2 SYDVKM. The CDR3 sequence is 13 residues long. Trimming cost V 6 bases and J 1 base, with 9 bases left between them. In DNA, the CDR3 is TGTGCCAGCAGCCGGACCTCCCAAGAGACCCAGTACTTC. The encoded protein is CASSRTSQETQYF. Supplemented by reference TRBV28 and TRBJ2-5, the full variable domain reads DVKVTQSSRYLVKRTGEKVFLECVQDMDHENMFWYRQDPGLGLRLIYFSYDVKMKEKGDIPEGYSVSREKKERFSLILESASTNQTSMYLCASSRTSQETQYFGPGTRLLVL.